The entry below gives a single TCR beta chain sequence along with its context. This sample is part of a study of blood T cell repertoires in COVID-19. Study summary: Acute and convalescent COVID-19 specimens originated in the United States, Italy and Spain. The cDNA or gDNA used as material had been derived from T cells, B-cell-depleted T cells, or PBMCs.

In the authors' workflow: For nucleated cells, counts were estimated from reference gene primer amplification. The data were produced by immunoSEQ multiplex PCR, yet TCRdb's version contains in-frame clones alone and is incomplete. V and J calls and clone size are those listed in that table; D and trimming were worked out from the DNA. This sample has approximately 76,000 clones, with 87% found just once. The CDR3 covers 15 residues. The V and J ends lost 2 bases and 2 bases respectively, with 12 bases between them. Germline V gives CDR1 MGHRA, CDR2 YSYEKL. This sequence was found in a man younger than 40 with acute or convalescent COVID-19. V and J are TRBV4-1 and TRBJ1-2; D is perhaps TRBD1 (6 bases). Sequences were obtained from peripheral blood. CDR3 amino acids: CASSQKNTGNYGYTF. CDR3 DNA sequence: TGCGCCAGCAGCCAAAAGAACACAGGGAACTATGGCTACACCTTC.